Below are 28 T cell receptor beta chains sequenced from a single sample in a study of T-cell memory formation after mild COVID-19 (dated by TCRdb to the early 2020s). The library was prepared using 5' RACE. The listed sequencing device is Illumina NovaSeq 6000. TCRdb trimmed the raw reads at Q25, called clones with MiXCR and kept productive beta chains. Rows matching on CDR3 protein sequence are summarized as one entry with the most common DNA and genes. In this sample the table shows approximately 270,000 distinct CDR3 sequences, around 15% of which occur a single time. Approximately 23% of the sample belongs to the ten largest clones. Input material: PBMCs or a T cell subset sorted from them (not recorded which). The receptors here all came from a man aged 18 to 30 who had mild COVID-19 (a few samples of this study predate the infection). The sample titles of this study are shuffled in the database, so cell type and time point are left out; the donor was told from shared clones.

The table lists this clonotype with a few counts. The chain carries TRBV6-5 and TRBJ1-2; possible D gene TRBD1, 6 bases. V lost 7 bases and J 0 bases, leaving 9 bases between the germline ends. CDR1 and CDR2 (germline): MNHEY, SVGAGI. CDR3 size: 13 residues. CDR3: CASTGQTNYGYTF. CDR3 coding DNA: TGTGCCAGCACCGGACAGACTAACTATGGCTACACCTTC.

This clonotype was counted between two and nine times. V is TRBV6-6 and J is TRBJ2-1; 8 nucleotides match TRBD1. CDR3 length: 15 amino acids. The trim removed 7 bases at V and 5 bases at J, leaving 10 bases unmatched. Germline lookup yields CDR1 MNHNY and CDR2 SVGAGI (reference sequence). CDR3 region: CASITETGADNEQFF. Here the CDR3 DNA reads TGTGCCAGCATAACAGAGACAGGGGCAGACAATGAGCAGTTCTTC.

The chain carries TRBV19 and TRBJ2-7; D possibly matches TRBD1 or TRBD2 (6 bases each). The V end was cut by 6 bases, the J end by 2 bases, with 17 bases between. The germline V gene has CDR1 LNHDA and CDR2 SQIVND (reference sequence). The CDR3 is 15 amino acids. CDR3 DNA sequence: TGTGCCAGTAGCAACTCAGGGGAGGCAGCCTACGAGCAGTACTTC. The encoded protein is CASSNSGEAAYEQYF.

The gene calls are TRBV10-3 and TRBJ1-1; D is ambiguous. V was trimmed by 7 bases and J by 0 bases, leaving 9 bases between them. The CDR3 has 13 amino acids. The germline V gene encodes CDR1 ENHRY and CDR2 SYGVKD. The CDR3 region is CAINPRMNTEAFF. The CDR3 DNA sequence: TGTGCCATCAATCCGAGGATGAACACTGAAGCTTTCTTT.

This CDR3 reads CASSGRGAPTQYF. CDR3 coding DNA: TGTGCCAGCTCCGGGCGGGGGGCCCCTACGCAGTATTTT. The rearrangement links TRBV6-1 to TRBJ2-3; 8 bases agree with TRBD2. Germline V gene data show CDR1 as MNHNS and CDR2 as SASEGT. This CDR3 has 13 amino acids. Trimming at V came to 8 bases and at J to 8 bases, leaving 9 bases not matched to a gene.

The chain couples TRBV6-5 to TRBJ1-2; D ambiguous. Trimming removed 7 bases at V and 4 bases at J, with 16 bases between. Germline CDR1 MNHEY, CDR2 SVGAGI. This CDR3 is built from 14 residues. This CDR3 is CASKASLLGYGYTF. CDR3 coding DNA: TGTGCCAGCAAGGCCAGTCTCCTCGGCTATGGCTACACCTTC.

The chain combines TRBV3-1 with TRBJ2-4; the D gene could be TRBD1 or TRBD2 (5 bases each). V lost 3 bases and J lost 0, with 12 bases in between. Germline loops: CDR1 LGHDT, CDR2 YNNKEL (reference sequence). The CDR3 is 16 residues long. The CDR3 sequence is CASSHRENIAKNIQYF. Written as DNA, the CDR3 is TGTGCCAGCAGCCACAGGGAGAACATAGCCAAAAACATTCAGTACTTC.

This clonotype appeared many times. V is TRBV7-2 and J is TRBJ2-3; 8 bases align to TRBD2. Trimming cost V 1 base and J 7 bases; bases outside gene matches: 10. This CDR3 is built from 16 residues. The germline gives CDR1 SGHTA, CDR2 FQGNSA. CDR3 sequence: CASSLVPRGGMNTQYF. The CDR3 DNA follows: TGTGCCAGCAGCTTAGTACCTCGCGGGGGGATGAATACGCAGTATTTT. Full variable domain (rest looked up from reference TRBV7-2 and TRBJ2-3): GAGVSQSPSNKVTEKGKDVELRCDPISGHTALYWYRQSLGQGLEFLIYFQGNSAPDKSGLPSDRFSAERTGGSVSTLTIQRTQQEDSAVYLCASSLVPRGGMNTQYFGPGTRLTVL.

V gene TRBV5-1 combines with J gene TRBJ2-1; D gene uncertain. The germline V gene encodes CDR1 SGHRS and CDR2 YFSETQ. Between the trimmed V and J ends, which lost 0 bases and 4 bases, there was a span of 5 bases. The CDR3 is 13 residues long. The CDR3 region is CASSLATYNEQFF. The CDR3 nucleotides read TGCGCCAGCAGCTTGGCAACATACAATGAGCAGTTCTTC.

CDR3 nucleotides: TGTGCCAGCAGCCCCCAGGGGGGTAGCGGGGTTTCGTACTTC. The encoded protein is CASSPQGGSGVSYF. The chain joins TRBV7-2 to TRBJ2-5; the D gene is possibly TRBD2 (8 bases). With 5 bases removed from V and 13 bases from J, the gap between germline ends came to 23 bases. The germline gives CDR1 SGHTA, CDR2 FQGNSA. This CDR3 is built from 14 residues.

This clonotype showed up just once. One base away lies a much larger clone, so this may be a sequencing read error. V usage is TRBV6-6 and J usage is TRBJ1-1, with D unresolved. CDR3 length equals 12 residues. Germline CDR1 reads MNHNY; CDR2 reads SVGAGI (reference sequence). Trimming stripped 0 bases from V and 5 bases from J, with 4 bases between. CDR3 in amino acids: CASSYSKTEAFF. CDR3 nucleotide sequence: TGTGCCAGCAGTTACTCGAAGACTGAAGCTTTCTTT.

The CDR3 DNA follows: TGCAGCGTTGGGGGCTCTGGAAACACCATATATTTT. Protein sequence: CSVGGSGNTIYF. The chain uses TRBV29-1 and TRBJ1-3; D not certain. Germline loops: CDR1 SQVTM, CDR2 ANQGSEA. Trimming took off 4 bases at V and 0 bases at J, with 4 bases between the two ends. The CDR3 has 12 amino acids.

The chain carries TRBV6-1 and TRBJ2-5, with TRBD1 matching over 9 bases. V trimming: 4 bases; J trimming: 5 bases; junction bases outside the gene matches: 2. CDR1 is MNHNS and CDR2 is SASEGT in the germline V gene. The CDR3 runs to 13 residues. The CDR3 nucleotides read TGTGCCAGCAGTGGACAGGGGGTGGAGACCCAGTACTTC. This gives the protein CASSGQGVETQYF.

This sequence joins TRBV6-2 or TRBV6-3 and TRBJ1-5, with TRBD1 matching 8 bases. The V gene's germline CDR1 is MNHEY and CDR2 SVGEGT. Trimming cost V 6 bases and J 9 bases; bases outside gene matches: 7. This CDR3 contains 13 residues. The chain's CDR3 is CASSGDRPRPQHF. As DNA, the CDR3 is TGTGCCAGCAGCGGGGACAGGCCACGGCCCCAGCATTTT.

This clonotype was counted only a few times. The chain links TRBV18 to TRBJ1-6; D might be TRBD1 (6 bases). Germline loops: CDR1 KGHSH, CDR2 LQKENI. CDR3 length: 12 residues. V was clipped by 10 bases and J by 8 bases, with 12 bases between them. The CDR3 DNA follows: TGTGCCACCAGGGGTTGGGATTCACCCCTCCACTTT. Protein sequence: CATRGWDSPLHF.

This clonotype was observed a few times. The CDR3: CASSLRDPGRELFF. The CDR3 DNA follows: TGCGCCAGCAGCTTAAGGGACCCTGGGCGGGAGCTGTTTTTT. V and J are TRBV5-1 and TRBJ2-2; D is perhaps TRBD1 or TRBD2 (5 bases each). This CDR3 contains 14 residues. Germline V gene data show CDR1 as SGHRS and CDR2 as YFSETQ. Trimming took off 2 bases at V and 9 bases at J, with 14 bases between the two ends.

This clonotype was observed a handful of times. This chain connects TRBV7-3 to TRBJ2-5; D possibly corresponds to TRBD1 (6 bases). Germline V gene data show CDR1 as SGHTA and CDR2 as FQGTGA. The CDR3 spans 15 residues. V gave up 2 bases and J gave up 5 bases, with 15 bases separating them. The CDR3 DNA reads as TGTGCCAGCAGCTTAGAGGCGCAGGGGCAGGAGACCCAGTACTTC. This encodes CASSLEAQGQETQYF.

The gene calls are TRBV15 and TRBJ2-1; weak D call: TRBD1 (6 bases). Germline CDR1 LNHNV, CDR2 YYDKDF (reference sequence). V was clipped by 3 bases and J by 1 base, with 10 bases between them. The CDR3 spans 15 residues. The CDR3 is CATSSSGASYNEQFF. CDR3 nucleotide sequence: TGTGCCACCAGCAGTTCAGGGGCGTCCTACAATGAGCAGTTCTTC.

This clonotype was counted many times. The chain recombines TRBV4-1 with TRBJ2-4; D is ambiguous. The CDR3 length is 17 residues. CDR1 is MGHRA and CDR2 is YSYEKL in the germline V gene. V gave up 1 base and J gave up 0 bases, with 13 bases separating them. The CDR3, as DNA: TGCGCCAGCAGCCAAGTCAGATGGGAAGCAGCCAAAAACATTCAGTACTTC. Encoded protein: CASSQVRWEAAKNIQYF.

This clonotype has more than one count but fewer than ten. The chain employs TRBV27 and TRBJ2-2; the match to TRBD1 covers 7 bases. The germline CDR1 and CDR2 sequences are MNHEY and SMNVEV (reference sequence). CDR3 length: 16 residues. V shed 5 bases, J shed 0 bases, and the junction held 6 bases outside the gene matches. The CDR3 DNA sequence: TGTGCCAGCAGTCCCGGGACAGCCTCGAACACCGGGGAGCTGTTTTTT. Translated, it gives CASSPGTASNTGELFF.

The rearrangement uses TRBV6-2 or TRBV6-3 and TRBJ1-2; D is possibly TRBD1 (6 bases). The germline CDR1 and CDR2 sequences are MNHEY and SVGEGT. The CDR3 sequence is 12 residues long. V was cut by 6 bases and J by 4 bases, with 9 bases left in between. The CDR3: CASRPGAYGYTF. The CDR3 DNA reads TGTGCCAGCAGACCAGGGGCCTATGGCTACACCTTC.

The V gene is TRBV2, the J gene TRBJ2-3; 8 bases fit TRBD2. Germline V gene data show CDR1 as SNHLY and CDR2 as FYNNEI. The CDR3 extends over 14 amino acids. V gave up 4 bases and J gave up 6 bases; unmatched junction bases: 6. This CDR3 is CASSGLRGADTQYF. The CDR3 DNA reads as TGTGCCAGCAGTGGCTTGCGGGGGGCCGATACGCAGTATTTT.

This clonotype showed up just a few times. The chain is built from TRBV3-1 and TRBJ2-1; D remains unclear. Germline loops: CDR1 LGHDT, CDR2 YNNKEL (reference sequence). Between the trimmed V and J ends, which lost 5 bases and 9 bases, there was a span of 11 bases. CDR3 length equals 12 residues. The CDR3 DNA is TGTGCCAGCAGCTACCTGACGAGTGAGCAGTTCTTC. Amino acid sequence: CASSYLTSEQFF.

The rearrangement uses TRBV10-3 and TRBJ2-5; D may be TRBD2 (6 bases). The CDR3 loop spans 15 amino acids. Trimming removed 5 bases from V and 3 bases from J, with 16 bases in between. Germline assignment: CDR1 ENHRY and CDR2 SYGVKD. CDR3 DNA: TGTGCCATCAGTAAACCGGGAGCACTAAAAGAGACCCAGTACTTC. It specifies CAISKPGALKETQYF.

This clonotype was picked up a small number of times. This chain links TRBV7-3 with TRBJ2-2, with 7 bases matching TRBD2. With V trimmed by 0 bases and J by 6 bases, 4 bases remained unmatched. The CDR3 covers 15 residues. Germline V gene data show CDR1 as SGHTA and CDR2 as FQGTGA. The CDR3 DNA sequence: TGTGCCAGCAGCTTAACGTTAAGCGGGGCCGGGGAGCTGTTTTTT. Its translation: CASSLTLSGAGELFF. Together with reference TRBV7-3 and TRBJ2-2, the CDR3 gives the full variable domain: GAGVSQTPSNKVTEKGKYVELRCDPISGHTALYWYRQSLGQGPEFLIYFQGTGAADDSGLPNDRFFAVRPEGSVSTLKIQRTERGDSAVYLCASSLTLSGAGELFFGEGSRLTVL.

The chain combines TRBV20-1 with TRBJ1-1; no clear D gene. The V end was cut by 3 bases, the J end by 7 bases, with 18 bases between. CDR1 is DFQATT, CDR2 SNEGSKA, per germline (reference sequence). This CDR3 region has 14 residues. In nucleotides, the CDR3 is TGCAGTGCTAGTTCCTTTGGCCCGACGGTTGAAGCTTTCTTT. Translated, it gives CSASSFGPTVEAFF.

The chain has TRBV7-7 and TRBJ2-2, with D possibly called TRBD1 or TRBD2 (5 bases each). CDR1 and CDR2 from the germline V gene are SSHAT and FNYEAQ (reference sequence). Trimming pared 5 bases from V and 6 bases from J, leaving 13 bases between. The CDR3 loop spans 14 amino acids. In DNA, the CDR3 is TGTGCCAGCAGCGAGGGACCCCTGTCCGGGGAGCTGTTTTTT. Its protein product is CASSEGPLSGELFF.

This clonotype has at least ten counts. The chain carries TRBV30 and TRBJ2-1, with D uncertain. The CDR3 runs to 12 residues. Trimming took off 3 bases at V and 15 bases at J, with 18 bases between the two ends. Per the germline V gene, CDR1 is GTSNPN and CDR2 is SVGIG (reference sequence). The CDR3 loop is CAWRHTQTRPFF. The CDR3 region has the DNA TGTGCCTGGAGACACACCCAAACGCGCCCGTTCTTC.